These T cell receptor beta chains were read from a single sample in a study of shared clonotypes between healthy human individuals. This table comes from immunoSEQ multiplex PCR, and its TCRdb copy is limited to in-frame clones, with some not included. This table holds approximately 2,000,000 clones, 93% found once. Sequencing input: naive CD8+ T cells from PBMCs. These receptors all come from a man aged 18 to 30 in good health. Some clones in this sample may be carry-over from other donors' samples. CDR3s include the opening cysteine and the closing phenylalanine or tryptophan. Fields, in order: clone size, J gene, V gene, D gene, CDR3 DNA, CDR3 protein. The D gene is left open where the match is weak. Size is stated for part of the rows, as once, few or many counts, or as a class when the clone is expanded.

abundance: -
j_gene: TRBJ2-1
v_gene: TRBV7-9
d_gene: TRBD1
CDR3nt: TGTGCCAGCAGCTTAGTCTGGGTCGGGACAGGGGGACTTGATGAGCAGTTCTTC
CDR3aa: CASSLVWVGTGGLDEQFF

abundance: -
j_gene: TRBJ2-7
v_gene: TRBV6-5
d_gene: TRBD1
CDR3nt: TGTGCCAGCAGCAGGACAGGGTTTTACGAGCAGTACTTC
CDR3aa: CASSRTGFYEQYF

abundance: -
j_gene: TRBJ2-1
v_gene: TRBV6-5
d_gene: -
CDR3nt: TGTGCCAGCAGTCAACAGGGAATAAGAGACAATGAGCAGTTCTTC
CDR3aa: CASSQQGIRDNEQFF

abundance: -
j_gene: TRBJ2-7
v_gene: TRBV4-2
d_gene: TRBD1
CDR3nt: TGTGCCAGCAGCCTTGGGGGCGCGGGACAGGGGGACGAGCAGTACTTC
CDR3aa: CASSLGGAGQGDEQYF

abundance: -
j_gene: TRBJ1-1
v_gene: TRBV10-3
d_gene: TRBD1
CDR3nt: TGTGCCATCAGTGAGAGGGCAGGGGGAACCCCGGAAAACACTGAAGCTTTCTTT
CDR3aa: CAISERAGGTPENTEAFF

abundance: -
j_gene: TRBJ1-1
v_gene: TRBV28
d_gene: -
CDR3nt: TGTGCCAGCAGTTTCCGTCCGGGTTCCGGGAACACTGAAGCTTTCTTT
CDR3aa: CASSFRPGSGNTEAFF

abundance: -
j_gene: TRBJ1-1
v_gene: TRBV28
d_gene: TRBD1
CDR3nt: TGTGCCAGCAGTTTATATACAGGGGGCGACACTGAAGCTTTCTTT
CDR3aa: CASSLYTGGDTEAFF

abundance: -
j_gene: TRBJ1-1
v_gene: TRBV19
d_gene: -
CDR3nt: TGTGCCAGTAGCCCGTTGAACACTGAAGCTTTCTTT
CDR3aa: CASSPLNTEAFF

abundance: -
j_gene: TRBJ2-3
v_gene: TRBV13
d_gene: -
CDR3nt: TGTGCCAGCAGCAGCGAATGGGACAGCACAGATACGCAGTATTTT
CDR3aa: CASSSEWDSTDTQYF

abundance: -
j_gene: TRBJ1-2
v_gene: TRBV5-1
d_gene: -
CDR3nt: TGCGCCAGCAGCTTGGGGGCTCGGGGCTACACCTTC
CDR3aa: CASSLGARGYTF

abundance: -
j_gene: TRBJ2-1
v_gene: TRBV5-4
d_gene: TRBD1
CDR3nt: TGTGCCAGCAGCTTGGGACAGGGGCTGAATGAGCAGTTCTTC
CDR3aa: CASSLGQGLNEQFF

abundance: -
j_gene: TRBJ2-6
v_gene: TRBV7-6
d_gene: -
CDR3nt: TGTGCCAGCAGCCCGAACCTCTACAGCTCTGGGGCCAACGTCCTGACTTTC
CDR3aa: CASSPNLYSSGANVLTF

abundance: -
j_gene: TRBJ2-2
v_gene: TRBV4-3
d_gene: TRBD1
CDR3nt: TGCGCCAGCAGCCAAGCTCCGGGACAGGGTGACACCGGGGAGCTGTTTTTT
CDR3aa: CASSQAPGQGDTGELFF

abundance: -
j_gene: TRBJ2-7
v_gene: TRBV5-1
d_gene: -
CDR3nt: TGCGCCAGCAGCTTTAACAGTGCCTACGAGCAGTACTTC
CDR3aa: CASSFNSAYEQYF

abundance: -
j_gene: TRBJ2-7
v_gene: TRBV19
d_gene: TRBD2
CDR3nt: TGTGCCAGCGCGGCGACTAGCGGGAGCTACGAGCAGTACTTC
CDR3aa: CASAATSGSYEQYF

abundance: -
j_gene: TRBJ1-1
v_gene: TRBV30
d_gene: -
CDR3nt: TGTGCCTGGAGTGTAAGGGCAGGCCGAAAGAGGAACACTGAAGCTTTCTTT
CDR3aa: CAWSVRAGRKRNTEAFF

abundance: -
j_gene: TRBJ2-2
v_gene: TRBV7-6
d_gene: -
CDR3nt: TGTGCCAGCAGCCACGTAAGCGGGGAGCTGTTTTTT
CDR3aa: CASSHVSGELFF

abundance: -
j_gene: TRBJ1-4
v_gene: TRBV27
d_gene: -
CDR3nt: TGTGCCAGCAGTTTATCCGGGACTTATAATGAAAAACTGTTTTTT
CDR3aa: CASSLSGTYNEKLFF

abundance: -
j_gene: TRBJ1-1
v_gene: TRBV18
d_gene: -
CDR3nt: TGTGCCAGCTCACCTACAGCCGGGGAAGCTTTCTTT
CDR3aa: CASSPTAGEAFF

abundance: -
j_gene: TRBJ2-5
v_gene: TRBV15
d_gene: TRBD1
CDR3nt: TGTGCCACCAGCAGAGATCCTTTATGGACAGGGCAAGAGACCCAGTACTTC
CDR3aa: CATSRDPLWTGQETQYF

abundance: once
j_gene: TRBJ2-7
v_gene: TRBV6-6
d_gene: -
CDR3nt: TGTGCCAGCAGTTACTCGGGAGAGCAGTACTTC
CDR3aa: CASSYSGEQYF

abundance: -
j_gene: TRBJ2-7
v_gene: TRBV11-2
d_gene: -
CDR3nt: TGTGCCAGCACCTACCAGCAGGATCAAATCAGCTCCTACGAGCAGTACTTC
CDR3aa: CASTYQQDQISSYEQYF

abundance: -
j_gene: TRBJ2-7
v_gene: TRBV28
d_gene: TRBD1
CDR3nt: TGTGCCAGCCGCCCCGATGCAGGGGGCTCGTACGAGCAGTACTTC
CDR3aa: CASRPDAGGSYEQYF

abundance: once
j_gene: TRBJ2-7
v_gene: TRBV18
d_gene: TRBD2
CDR3nt: TGTGCCAGCTCCGCCGGGCGGGGACTAGCTCTATACGAGCAGTACTTC
CDR3aa: CASSAGRGLALYEQYF

abundance: -
j_gene: TRBJ2-3
v_gene: TRBV7-6
d_gene: -
CDR3nt: TGTGCCAGCAGCTACACAGATACGCAGTATTTT
CDR3aa: CASSYTDTQYF

abundance: -
j_gene: TRBJ2-1
v_gene: TRBV30
d_gene: -
CDR3nt: TGTGCCTGGAGTGACGGAATAGTGGATGAGCAGTTCTTC
CDR3aa: CAWSDGIVDEQFF

abundance: few
j_gene: TRBJ1-1
v_gene: TRBV7-9
d_gene: -
CDR3nt: TGTGCCAGCAGCTCGCAAACAGGGATAGTCACTGAAGCTTTCTTT
CDR3aa: CASSSQTGIVTEAFF

abundance: -
j_gene: TRBJ1-3
v_gene: TRBV6-1
d_gene: TRBD1
CDR3nt: TGTGCCAGCAGCCGGACAGGGGCCGGAAACACCATATATTTT
CDR3aa: CASSRTGAGNTIYF

abundance: once
j_gene: TRBJ2-3
v_gene: TRBV2
d_gene: -
CDR3nt: TGTGCCAGCAGTGAAAGGGGGTATGGGAACACAGATACGCAGTATTTT
CDR3aa: CASSERGYGNTDTQYF

abundance: -
j_gene: TRBJ2-7
v_gene: TRBV10-3
d_gene: TRBD1
CDR3nt: TGTGCCATCAGTGAGGACGGACAGGGGGTATACGAGCAGTACTTC
CDR3aa: CAISEDGQGVYEQYF

abundance: -
j_gene: TRBJ2-5
v_gene: TRBV27
d_gene: TRBD2
CDR3nt: TGTGCCAGCAGGGAGGGAAAGGGACTAGCGGAGAGAGAAGAGACCCAGTACTTC
CDR3aa: CASREGKGLAEREETQYF

abundance: -
j_gene: TRBJ1-1
v_gene: TRBV5-1
d_gene: -
CDR3nt: TGCGCCAGCAGCTTGGGGGGAGCCTCTGAAGCTTTCTTT
CDR3aa: CASSLGGASEAFF

abundance: -
j_gene: TRBJ1-6
v_gene: TRBV4-1
d_gene: TRBD1
CDR3nt: TGCGCCAGCAGCCAAGAGTATTCGTTGTGGAACAGGGGGCGGTCACCCCTCCACTTT
CDR3aa: CASSQEYSLWNRGRSPLHF

abundance: -
j_gene: TRBJ2-7
v_gene: TRBV5-6
d_gene: TRBD2
CDR3nt: TGTGCCAGCAGCTCCCCGCGGGGGGCGGGTAACTACGAGCAGTACTTC
CDR3aa: CASSSPRGAGNYEQYF

abundance: -
j_gene: TRBJ2-7
v_gene: TRBV15
d_gene: TRBD2
CDR3nt: TGTGCCACCAGGACTAGCGGGAGCTACGAGCAGTACTTC
CDR3aa: CATRTSGSYEQYF

abundance: -
j_gene: TRBJ2-7
v_gene: TRBV7-2
d_gene: -
CDR3nt: TGTGCCAGCAGGCAAGGGGGGGACTACGAGCAGTACTTC
CDR3aa: CASRQGGDYEQYF

abundance: -
j_gene: TRBJ2-5
v_gene: TRBV5-1
d_gene: TRBD1
CDR3nt: TGCGCCAGCAGCTTGGCCAGGGGTGACAGGGCGCGGGAGACCCAGTACTTC
CDR3aa: CASSLARGDRARETQYF

abundance: -
j_gene: TRBJ2-3
v_gene: TRBV5-1
d_gene: -
CDR3nt: TGCGCCAGCAGCCCCGGGAAGGTTCGGGTGAGCACAGATACGCAGTATTTT
CDR3aa: CASSPGKVRVSTDTQYF

abundance: -
j_gene: TRBJ2-7
v_gene: TRBV5-1
d_gene: -
CDR3nt: TGCGCCAGCAGCTTGGCGCCCAACTACGAGCAGTACTTC
CDR3aa: CASSLAPNYEQYF

abundance: -
j_gene: TRBJ2-1
v_gene: TRBV10-1
d_gene: TRBD2
CDR3nt: TGCGCCAGCAGCGAGGGACTATCCAATGAGCAGTTCTTC
CDR3aa: CASSEGLSNEQFF

abundance: -
j_gene: TRBJ1-1
v_gene: TRBV5-1
d_gene: TRBD1
CDR3nt: TGCGCCAGCAGCTTAGCTAGAGCCGGGACAGGGGGCATGAGAGCTGAAGCTTTCTTT
CDR3aa: CASSLARAGTGGMRAEAFF

abundance: -
j_gene: TRBJ2-5
v_gene: TRBV18
d_gene: TRBD2
CDR3nt: TGTGCCAGCTCACCCGTGGGGGGGCAAGAGACCCAGTACTTC
CDR3aa: CASSPVGGQETQYF

abundance: -
j_gene: TRBJ2-3
v_gene: TRBV27
d_gene: -
CDR3nt: TGTGCCAGCAGTTTATTACCGGGGCCAGGGTATGCAGATACGCAGTATTTT
CDR3aa: CASSLLPGPGYADTQYF

abundance: -
j_gene: TRBJ2-7
v_gene: TRBV6-1
d_gene: -
CDR3nt: TGTGCCATCCAGGTGGCCTACGAGCAGTACTTC
CDR3aa: CAIQVAYEQYF

abundance: -
j_gene: TRBJ1-2
v_gene: TRBV7-9
d_gene: -
CDR3nt: TGTGCCAGCAGCACCCCAGCAGGGAGTAACTATGGCTACACCTTC
CDR3aa: CASSTPAGSNYGYTF

abundance: -
j_gene: TRBJ2-7
v_gene: TRBV19
d_gene: TRBD2
CDR3nt: TGTGCCACGCGACTAGCGGGAGACGACGAGCAGTACTTC
CDR3aa: CATRLAGDDEQYF

abundance: -
j_gene: TRBJ1-3
v_gene: TRBV19
d_gene: -
CDR3nt: TGTGCCAGTCGACCGGGACATTTTCTATACTTCTCTGGAAACACCATATATTTT
CDR3aa: CASRPGHFLYFSGNTIYF

abundance: -
j_gene: TRBJ1-1
v_gene: TRBV10-1
d_gene: -
CDR3nt: TGCGCCAGCGAACGGGGACGGAACTTGAACACTGAAGCTTTCTTT
CDR3aa: CASERGRNLNTEAFF

abundance: -
j_gene: TRBJ2-2
v_gene: TRBV9
d_gene: -
CDR3nt: TGTGCCAGCAGCGTAGCCCGGTATGGCACCGGGGAGCTGTTTTTT
CDR3aa: CASSVARYGTGELFF

abundance: -
j_gene: TRBJ1-1
v_gene: TRBV29-1
d_gene: TRBD1
CDR3nt: TGCAGCGCCGTAGGACAGGGCCTTGCTGAAGGTCCTAGGAACTTCTTT
CDR3aa: CSAVGQGLAEGPRNFF

abundance: -
j_gene: TRBJ1-2
v_gene: TRBV7-9
d_gene: -
CDR3nt: TGTGCCAGCAGCTTAGTATTGCCAGGAGGCTATGGCTACACCTTC
CDR3aa: CASSLVLPGGYGYTF

abundance: -
j_gene: TRBJ1-2
v_gene: TRBV13
d_gene: -
CDR3nt: TGTGCCAGCAGCTTAGTTGGGGCCTATGGCTACACCTTC
CDR3aa: CASSLVGAYGYTF

abundance: -
j_gene: TRBJ1-1
v_gene: TRBV6-6
d_gene: -
CDR3nt: TGTGCCAGCAGTTACTCGAGTAGACGGATGAACACTGAAGCTTTCTTT
CDR3aa: CASSYSSRRMNTEAFF

abundance: -
j_gene: TRBJ2-7
v_gene: TRBV19
d_gene: -
CDR3nt: TGTGCCAGTGGAAGGAGTCTCCGATCCTACGAGCAGTACTTC
CDR3aa: CASGRSLRSYEQYF

abundance: -
j_gene: TRBJ2-7
v_gene: TRBV29-1
d_gene: TRBD1
CDR3nt: TGCAGCGTTGTACCTGGGACAGGGAGTTACGAGCAGTACTTC
CDR3aa: CSVVPGTGSYEQYF

abundance: few
j_gene: TRBJ1-1
v_gene: TRBV12-5
d_gene: -
CDR3nt: TGTGCTAGTGCCTTCGGGACCGAAGCTTTCTTT
CDR3aa: CASAFGTEAFF